This T cell receptor beta chain was recovered during a study of lymphopenia after photon versus proton radiotherapy. Study-level results: Post-nadir diversity loss with photons came from oligoclonal expansion, particularly CD8+ Temra cells. Post-nadir TCR diversity decline inversely tracked overall survival among those who died. Authors raise, but do not show, better survival with proton therapy.

CDR1 and CDR2 from the germline V gene are LNHDA and SQIVND (reference sequence). The V gene lost 2 bases and the J gene lost 1 base, with 15 bases spanning the gap. The CDR3 covers 18 residues. This clone was counted a single time. The antigen remains undetermined. The protocol was immunoSEQ multiplex PCR, while the TCRdb copy is restricted to in-frame clones and leaves out a portion. The sample contains 37,000 or so clones, 86% of which appear only once. The chain recombines TRBV19 with TRBJ2-6; D not resolved. This sample comprised peripheral blood, obtained from a patient treated with proton-based radiotherapy. The clonotype originates from a woman in her seventies with pancreatic cancer. Some clones in this sample may be carry-over from other donors' samples. The CDR3: CASSISGSIGSGANVLTF. CDR3 DNA sequence: TGTGCCAGTAGTATATCCGGCAGTATCGGGTCTGGGGCCAACGTCCTGACTTTC. The variable domain in full, with the rest retrieved from reference TRBV19 and TRBJ2-6, is DGGITQSPKYLFRKEGQNVTLSCEQNLNHDAMYWYRQDPGQGLRLIYYSQIVNDFQKGDIAEGYSVSREKKESFPLTVTSAQKNPTAFYLCASSISGSIGSGANVLTFGAGSRLTVL.